The 27 T cell receptor beta chains reported below all come from one sample, sequenced in a study of blood T cell repertoires in COVID-19. Using immunoSEQ multiplex PCR, the repertoire was profiled, and TCRdb retains in-frame clones only, with some absent. The sample holds about 190,000 clones, roughly 86% seen once. Material for sequencing was PBMCs or T cells enriched from blood (not recorded which). These receptors all come from a middle-aged man with acute COVID-19.

This clone was observed a single time. The chain recombines TRBV9 with TRBJ2-3, with TRBD2 identical over 9 bases. CDR1 and CDR2 (germline): SGDLS, YYNGEE. This CDR3 is 15 amino acids long. V was pared by 2 bases and J by 5 bases, with 6 bases of the junction left unmatched. CDR3 sequence: CASSVAASGVDTQYF. Written as DNA, the CDR3 is TGTGCCAGCAGCGTGGCGGCTAGCGGGGTAGATACGCAGTATTTT.

The V and J genes are TRBV7-2 and TRBJ1-2; 7 nucleotides align to TRBD1. V was pared by 3 bases and J by 8 bases, with 12 bases of the junction left unmatched. Germline-derived CDR1 and CDR2 are SGHTA and FQGNSA. This CDR3 contains 15 residues. DNA for the CDR3: TGTGCCAGCAGCTTGGCGACAGGGAGTAAAGAGGGCTACACCTTC. Its translation: CASSLATGSKEGYTF.

This clone was seen more than once but under ten times. V is TRBV9 and J is TRBJ2-3; no clear D. V shed 0 bases and J shed 0 bases, with 8 bases lying between them. This CDR3 is 15 amino acids long. In germline, CDR1 is SGDLS, CDR2 YYNGEE. Here the CDR3 DNA reads TGTGCCAGCAGCGTAGCGGTGACTAGCACAGATACGCAGTATTTT. It encodes CASSVAVTSTDTQYF.

In its sample, this clone was seen a few times. This chain joins TRBV3-1 (or the pseudogene TRBV3-2) and TRBJ2-7; no definite D call. V was pared by 2 bases and J by 6 bases, with 8 bases between. The V gene's germline CDR1 is LGHDT and CDR2 YNNKEL (reference sequence). This CDR3 region has 12 residues. The CDR3 DNA is TGTGCCAGCAGCCAACGAGTACGCGAGCAGTACTTC. Its translation: CASSQRVREQYF.

The genes are TRBV28 and TRBJ2-1; 11 bases agree with TRBD2. Germline V gene data show CDR1 as MDHEN and CDR2 as SYDVKM. The CDR3 extends over 15 amino acids. J gave up 9 bases and V 4 bases, and 8 bases lay outside the gene matches. CDR3 in DNA: TGTGCCAGCAGTTCTAGCGGGAGGCACTTTAGTGAGCAGTTCTTC. As protein: CASSSSGRHFSEQFF.

The V call is TRBV6-5, the J call TRBJ1-1; tentative D call: TRBD1 (6 bases). The germline V gene encodes CDR1 MNHEY and CDR2 SVGAGI. CDR3 length equals 12 residues. Trimming left V 8 bases short and J 8 bases short, with 15 bases between. This CDR3 reads CASSTGRREAFF. The CDR3 DNA reads TGTGCCAGCTCGACAGGACGAAGGGAAGCTTTCTTT.

CDR3 sequence (DNA): TGTGCCAGCAGTAAAGAGGGGGGGTGGAATTCACCCCTCCACTTT. Translation gives CASSKEGGWNSPLHF. The chain links TRBV7-6 to TRBJ1-6; possible D gene TRBD1, 6 bases. CDR3 length equals 15 residues. V was pared by 6 bases and J by 7 bases, with 16 bases between. Germline V lookup: CDR1 SGHVS, CDR2 FNYEAQ.

The V gene is TRBV6-5, the J gene TRBJ1-2; 10 bases align to TRBD1. CDR1 is MNHEY and CDR2 is SVGAGI in the germline V gene. This CDR3 contains 15 residues. The J segment lost 3 bases and the V segment lost 4 bases, leaving 5 bases of the junction unmatched. CDR3 in DNA: TGTGCCAGCAGTTGGGGGACAGGGGCCCACTATGGCTACACCTTC. Translated: CASSWGTGAHYGYTF.

This clone was picked up a small number of times. This sequence joins TRBV28 and TRBJ1-5; 9 nucleotides align to TRBD1. The germline V gene encodes CDR1 MDHEN and CDR2 SYDVKM. The CDR3 spans 16 residues. The J segment lost 4 bases and the V segment lost 7 bases, leaving 11 bases of the junction unmatched. The CDR3, as DNA: TGTGCCAGCACCCCCCTCCTCGGACAGGGGAATCAGCCCCAGCATTTT. Residues: CASTPLLGQGNQPQHF. Full variable domain (remainder filled in from reference TRBV28 and TRBJ1-5): DVKVTQSSRYLVKRTGEKVFLECVQDMDHENMFWYRQDPGLGLRLIYFSYDVKMKEKGDIPEGYSVSREKKERFSLILESASTNQTSMYLCASTPLLGQGNQPQHFGDGTRLSIL.

The CDR3 is CASSPREGGFIHTIYF. CDR3 nucleotide sequence: TGTGCCAGCAGCCCCCGGGAAGGGGGTTTCATTCACACCATATATTTT. This rearrangement joins TRBV9 to TRBJ1-3; perhaps TRBD1 as D (6 bases). The CDR3 is made up of 16 amino acids. Germline V gives CDR1 SGDLS, CDR2 YYNGEE. Trimming cost V 4 bases and J 8 bases, with 22 bases left between them.

The count of this clone is one. The chain recombines TRBV28 with TRBJ2-3, with 10 bases identical to TRBD2. V shed 8 bases and J 7 bases; nucleotides not matched to a gene: 9. Germline V CDR1 and CDR2: MDHEN, SYDVKM. The CDR3 has 14 amino acids. In DNA form, the CDR3 reads TGTGCCAGCCTTCGAGCGGGAGGGCCGAATACGCAGTATTTT. Its protein product is CASLRAGGPNTQYF.

The J gene is TRBJ2-2, the V gene TRBV11-1; 7 bases match TRBD1. Losses at the gene ends were 5 bases for V and 3 bases for J; bases not matched to a gene: 6. Germline CDR1 SGHAT, CDR2 FQDESV (reference sequence). CDR3 size: 15 residues. CDR3 sequence: CASSLGQTDTGELFF. The CDR3 DNA is TGTGCCAGCAGCCTGGGACAGACTGACACCGGGGAGCTGTTTTTT.

The CDR3 DNA sequence: TGTGCCACCAGTGACCCCGGGGAGACCCAGTACTTC. Translation: CATSDPGETQYF. The gene calls are TRBV24-1 and TRBJ2-5; D remains ambiguous. The germline V gene encodes CDR1 KGHDR and CDR2 SFDVKD. Trimming pared 4 bases from V and 5 bases from J, leaving 7 bases between. The CDR3 is 12 amino acids.

The CDR3 spells CATSEPGLGAYNEQFF. Here the CDR3 DNA reads TGTGCCACCAGTGAGCCTGGACTAGGCGCCTACAATGAGCAGTTCTTC. This rearrangement joins TRBV24-1 to TRBJ2-1; 7 nucleotides match TRBD2. Trimming took 4 bases from V and 2 from J; bases not matched to a gene: 7. The CDR3 has 16 amino acids. Germline V CDR1 and CDR2: KGHDR, SFDVKD.

A few counts support this clone. This chain connects TRBV5-1 to TRBJ1-2; 7 bases agree with TRBD1. The CDR3 totals 16 residues. Germline V lookup: CDR1 SGHRS, CDR2 YFSETQ. V trimming: 3 bases; J trimming: 0 bases; junction bases outside the gene matches: 8. The chain's CDR3 is CASSSETGTANYGYTF. CDR3 coding DNA: TGCGCCAGCAGCTCCGAAACCGGGACAGCTAACTATGGCTACACCTTC.

This chain connects TRBV3-1 (or the pseudogene TRBV3-2) to TRBJ1-2; D uncertain. Trimming removed 3 bases from V and 8 bases from J, with 13 bases in between. This CDR3 has 13 amino acids. Germline CDR1 reads LGHDT; CDR2 reads YNNKEL (reference sequence). As DNA, the CDR3 is TGTGCCAGCAGCCAGGAGGGTCTTCGGGGCTACACCTTC. Residues: CASSQEGLRGYTF.

The count of this clone is one. The V gene is TRBV3-1 (or the pseudogene TRBV3-2), the J gene TRBJ2-1; 7 positions match TRBD1. The CDR3 covers 16 residues. Germline-derived CDR1 and CDR2 are LGHDT and YNNKEL (reference sequence). After removal of 2 bases from V and 4 bases from J, the junction contained 8 bases not matched to a gene. In DNA, the CDR3 is TGTGCCAGCAGCCAATCCCGGACAGGCTTGTACAATGAGCAGTTCTTC. This encodes CASSQSRTGLYNEQFF.

The J gene is TRBJ1-1, the V gene TRBV27; maybe TRBD1 (5 bases). Per the germline V gene, CDR1 is MNHEY and CDR2 is SMNVEV (reference sequence). CDR3 length equals 14 residues. V lost 5 bases, J lost 0 bases, and 10 bases lay in between. The CDR3 loop is CASSGGSMNTEAFF. CDR3 sequence (DNA): TGTGCCAGCAGTGGGGGGAGCATGAACACTGAAGCTTTCTTT.

V usage is TRBV12-5 and J usage is TRBJ2-3, with 7 bases that match TRBD1. Losses at the gene ends were 6 bases for V and 5 bases for J; bases not matched to a gene: 20. This CDR3 has 18 residues. Germline V CDR1 and CDR2: LGHNT, FRNRAP. The CDR3 sequence: CASGHKTIRDRPRDTQYF. The CDR3 nucleotides are TGTGCTAGTGGCCACAAAACCATCCGGGACAGACCGAGAGATACGCAGTATTTT.

The chain combines TRBV28 with TRBJ2-3, with D tentatively TRBD2 (6 bases). The CDR3 has 17 amino acids. CDR1 and CDR2 (germline): MDHEN, SYDVKM. V lost 2 bases and J 2 bases, leaving 17 bases between the germline ends. CDR3 bases: TGTGCCAGCAGTTTAGGTGGGACTCGCGCATCCACAGATACGCAGTATTTT. Translation gives CASSLGGTRASTDTQYF.

The chain is built from TRBV11-2 and TRBJ2-3, with a weak D call TRBD1 (6 bases). With 4 bases removed from V and 2 bases from J, the gap between germline ends came to 10 bases. Per the germline V gene, CDR1 is SGHAT and CDR2 is FQNNGV. The CDR3 totals 14 residues. In DNA, the CDR3 is TGTGCCAGCAGCTCCGGACAGAACACAGATACGCAGTATTTT. This encodes CASSSGQNTDTQYF.

This chain joins TRBV25-1 and TRBJ2-4; 7 bases map to TRBD1. J lost 4 bases, V lost 8 bases, and 5 bases had no gene match. The CDR3 extends over 13 amino acids. From germline, CDR1 is MGHDK and CDR2 SYGVNS. The CDR3 DNA reads TGTGCCAGCCCTCGACAGGGAAAAAACATTCAGTACTTC. It is translated as CASPRQGKNIQYF.

CDR3 region: CASLGGTWQPQHF. CDR3 DNA sequence: TGTGCCAGTTTAGGGGGCACATGGCAGCCCCAGCATTTT. The chain combines TRBV19 with TRBJ1-5; 7 bases match TRBD1. The CDR3 runs 13 residues. The ends lost 8 bases at V and 7 bases at J; junction bases unmatched: 8. CDR1 and CDR2 (germline): LNHDA, SQIVND (reference sequence).

V usage is TRBV6-6 and J usage is TRBJ2-7, with TRBD2 matching 11 bases. CDR3 length equals 15 residues. The germline CDR1 and CDR2 sequences are MNHNY and SVGAGI (reference sequence). Germline trimming cut 6 bases from V and 2 bases from J; bases unmatched to any gene: 6. The CDR3: CASREGLAETYEQYF. In nucleotides, the CDR3 is TGTGCCAGCAGGGAGGGACTAGCGGAGACCTACGAGCAGTACTTC.

The chain couples TRBV24-1 to TRBJ1-5; a weak D match, TRBD1 (5 bases). This CDR3 contains 16 residues. Germline lookup yields CDR1 KGHDR and CDR2 SFDVKD. Trimming took off 4 bases at V and 7 bases at J, with 19 bases between the two ends. This chain's CDR3 is CATSEGRSGLQQPQHF. CDR3 sequence (DNA): TGTGCCACCAGTGAGGGGCGATCAGGGCTCCAGCAGCCCCAGCATTTT.

The rearrangement links TRBV24-1 to TRBJ1-5; D gene ambiguous. Germline V gene data show CDR1 as KGHDR and CDR2 as SFDVKD. Trimming removed 12 bases at V and 2 bases at J, with 10 bases between. This CDR3 comprises 12 residues. This chain's CDR3 is CAAGEGNQPQHF. Written as DNA, the CDR3 is TGTGCCGCTGGGGAGGGCAATCAGCCCCAGCATTTT.

This clone was found once. This sequence joins TRBV6-5 and TRBJ1-2, with 7 bases matching TRBD1. This CDR3 has 15 residues. The V segment lost 3 bases and the J segment 0 bases; nucleotides outside the gene matches: 4. Germline-derived CDR1 and CDR2 are MNHEY and SVGAGI. CDR3 sequence (DNA): TGTGCCAGCAGTTATTGGGACAGCCCTAACTATGGCTACACCTTC. Protein: CASSYWDSPNYGYTF.